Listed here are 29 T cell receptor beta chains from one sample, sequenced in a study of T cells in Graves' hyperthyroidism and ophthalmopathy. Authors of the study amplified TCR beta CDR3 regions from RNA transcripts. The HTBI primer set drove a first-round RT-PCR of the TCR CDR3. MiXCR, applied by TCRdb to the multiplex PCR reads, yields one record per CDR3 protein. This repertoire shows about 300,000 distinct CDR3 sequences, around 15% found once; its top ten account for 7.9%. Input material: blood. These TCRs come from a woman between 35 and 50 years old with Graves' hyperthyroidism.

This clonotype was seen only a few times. The CDR3: CASVRLMGQGAYGYTF. CDR3 nucleotide sequence: TGTGCCAGCGTTCGTTTAATGGGACAGGGGGCTTATGGCTACACCTTC. The V and J genes are TRBV6-2 or TRBV6-3 and TRBJ1-2; 12 bases are shared with TRBD1. With 8 bases clipped from V and 5 bases from J, the junction kept 12 bases outside the gene matches. The CDR3 is 16 residues long. Germline assignment: CDR1 MNHEY and CDR2 SVGEGT.

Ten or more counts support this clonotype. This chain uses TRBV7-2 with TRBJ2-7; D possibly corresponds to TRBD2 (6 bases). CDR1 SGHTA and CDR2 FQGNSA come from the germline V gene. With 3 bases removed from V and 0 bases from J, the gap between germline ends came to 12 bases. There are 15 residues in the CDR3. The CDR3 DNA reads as TGTGCCAGCAGCTTTTATTCGGAGGGCTCCTACGAGCAGTACTTC. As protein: CASSFYSEGSYEQYF.

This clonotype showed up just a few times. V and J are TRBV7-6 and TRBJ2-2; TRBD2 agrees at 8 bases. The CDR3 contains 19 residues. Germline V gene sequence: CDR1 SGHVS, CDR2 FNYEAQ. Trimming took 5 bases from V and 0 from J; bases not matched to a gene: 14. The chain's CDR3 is CASSPRGGLAGANTGELFF. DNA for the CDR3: TGTGCCAGCAGCCCAAGGGGAGGTCTAGCGGGCGCGAACACCGGGGAGCTGTTTTTT.

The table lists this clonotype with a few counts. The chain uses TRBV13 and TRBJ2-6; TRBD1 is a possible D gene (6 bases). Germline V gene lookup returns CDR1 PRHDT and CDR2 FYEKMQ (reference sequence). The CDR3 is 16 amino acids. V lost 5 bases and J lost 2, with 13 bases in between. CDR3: CASSLLWGPGANVLTF. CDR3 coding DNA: TGTGCCAGCAGCCTGTTATGGGGGCCTGGGGCCAACGTCCTGACTTTC.

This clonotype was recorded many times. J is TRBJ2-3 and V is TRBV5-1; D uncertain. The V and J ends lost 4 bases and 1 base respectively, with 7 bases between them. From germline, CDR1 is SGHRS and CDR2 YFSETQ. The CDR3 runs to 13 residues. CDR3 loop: CASSTGGTDTQYF. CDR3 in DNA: TGCGCCAGCAGCACTGGGGGCACAGATACGCAGTATTTT. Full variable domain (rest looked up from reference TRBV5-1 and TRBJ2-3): KAGVTQTPRYLIKTRGQQVTLSCSPISGHRSVSWYQQTPGQGLQFLFEYFSETQRNKGNFPGRFSGRQFSNSRSEMNVSTLELGDSALYLCASSTGGTDTQYFGPGTRLTVL.

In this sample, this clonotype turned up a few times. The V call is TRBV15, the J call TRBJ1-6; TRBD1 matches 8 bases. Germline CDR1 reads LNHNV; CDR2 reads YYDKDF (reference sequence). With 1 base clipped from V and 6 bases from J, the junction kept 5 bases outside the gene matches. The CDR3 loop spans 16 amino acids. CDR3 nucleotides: TGTGCCACCAGCAGAGGGACAGGGCTGCGTAATTCACCCCTCCACTTT. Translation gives CATSRGTGLRNSPLHF.

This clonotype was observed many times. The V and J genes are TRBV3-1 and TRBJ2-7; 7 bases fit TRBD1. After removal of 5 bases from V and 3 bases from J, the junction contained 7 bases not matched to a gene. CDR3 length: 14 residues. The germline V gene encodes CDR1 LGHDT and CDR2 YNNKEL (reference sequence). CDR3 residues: CASSSRTGRYEQYF. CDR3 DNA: TGTGCCAGCAGCTCCCGGACAGGCCGCTACGAGCAGTACTTC.

CDR3 nucleotide sequence: TGTGCCAGCAGTCGAAAAGGGACAGGGGATCACGAGCAGTACTTC. This sequence encodes CASSRKGTGDHEQYF. The genes are TRBV11-3 and TRBJ2-7; 10 nucleotides align to TRBD1. The V gene end was trimmed by 6 bases and the J gene end by 5 bases; junction bases not matched to a gene: 10. The CDR3 has 15 amino acids. Germline V gene sequence: CDR1 SGHNT, CDR2 YENEEA.

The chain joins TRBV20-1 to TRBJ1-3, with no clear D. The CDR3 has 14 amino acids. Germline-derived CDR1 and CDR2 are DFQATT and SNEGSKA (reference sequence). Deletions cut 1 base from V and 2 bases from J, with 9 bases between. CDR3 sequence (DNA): TGCAGTGCTAGAGCCGGAGGCCCTGGAAACACCATATATTTT. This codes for CSARAGGPGNTIYF.

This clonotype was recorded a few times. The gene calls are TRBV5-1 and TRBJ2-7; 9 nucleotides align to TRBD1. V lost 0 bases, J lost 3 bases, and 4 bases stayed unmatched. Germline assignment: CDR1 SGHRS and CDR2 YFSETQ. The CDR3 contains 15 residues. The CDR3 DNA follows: TGCGCCAGCAGCTTGGGCGGGACAGGGTTCTACGAGCAGTACTTC. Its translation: CASSLGGTGFYEQYF.

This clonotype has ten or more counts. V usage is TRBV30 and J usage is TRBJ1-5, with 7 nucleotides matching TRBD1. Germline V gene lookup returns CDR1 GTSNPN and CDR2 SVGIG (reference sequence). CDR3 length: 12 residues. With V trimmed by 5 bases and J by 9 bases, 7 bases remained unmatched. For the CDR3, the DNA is TGTGCCTGGGGACAGGCGATGGGGCCCCAGCATTTT. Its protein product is CAWGQAMGPQHF.

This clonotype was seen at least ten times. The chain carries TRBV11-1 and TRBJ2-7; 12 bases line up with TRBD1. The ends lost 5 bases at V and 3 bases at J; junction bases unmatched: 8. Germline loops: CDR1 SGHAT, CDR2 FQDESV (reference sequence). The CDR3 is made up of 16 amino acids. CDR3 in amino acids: CASSKTGTGGSYEQYF. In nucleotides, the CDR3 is TGTGCCAGCAGCAAGACCGGGACAGGGGGCAGCTACGAGCAGTACTTC.

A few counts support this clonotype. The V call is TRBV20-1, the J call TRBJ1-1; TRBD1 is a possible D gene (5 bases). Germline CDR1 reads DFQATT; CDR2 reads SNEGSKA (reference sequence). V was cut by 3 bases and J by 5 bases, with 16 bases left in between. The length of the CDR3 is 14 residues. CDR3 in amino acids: CSARESDGHTEAFF. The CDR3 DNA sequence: TGCAGTGCTAGGGAATCGGACGGACATACTGAAGCTTTCTTT.

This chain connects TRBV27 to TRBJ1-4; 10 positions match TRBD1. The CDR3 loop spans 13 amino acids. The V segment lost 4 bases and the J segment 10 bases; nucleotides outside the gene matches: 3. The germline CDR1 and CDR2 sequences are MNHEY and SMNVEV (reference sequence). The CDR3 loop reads CASSSTGGGKLFF. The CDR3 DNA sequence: TGTGCCAGCAGTTCGACAGGGGGCGGAAAACTGTTTTTT.

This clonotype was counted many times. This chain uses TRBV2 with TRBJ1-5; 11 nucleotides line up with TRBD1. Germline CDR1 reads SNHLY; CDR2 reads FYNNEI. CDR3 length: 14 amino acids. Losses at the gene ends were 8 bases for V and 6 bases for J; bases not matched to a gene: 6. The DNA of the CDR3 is TGTGCCAGCGCACCGGGACAGGGGGGTCAGCCCCAGCATTTT. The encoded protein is CASAPGQGGQPQHF.

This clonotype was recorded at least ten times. CDR3 sequence (DNA): TGTGCCAGCAGCCCCCAGGGACAGTCCTACAATGAGCAGTTCTTC. Amino acid sequence: CASSPQGQSYNEQFF. V is TRBV9 and J is TRBJ2-1; 7 bases agree with TRBD1. With V trimmed by 4 bases and J by 1 base, 5 bases remained unmatched. Germline V gene data show CDR1 as SGDLS and CDR2 as YYNGEE. The CDR3 consists of 15 residues.

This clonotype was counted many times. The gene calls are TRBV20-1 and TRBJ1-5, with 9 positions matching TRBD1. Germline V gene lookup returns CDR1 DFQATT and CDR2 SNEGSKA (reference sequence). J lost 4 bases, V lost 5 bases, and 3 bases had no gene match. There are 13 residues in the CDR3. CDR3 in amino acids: CSARGQGNQPQHF. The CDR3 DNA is TGCAGTGCTCGAGGACAGGGGAATCAGCCCCAGCATTTT.

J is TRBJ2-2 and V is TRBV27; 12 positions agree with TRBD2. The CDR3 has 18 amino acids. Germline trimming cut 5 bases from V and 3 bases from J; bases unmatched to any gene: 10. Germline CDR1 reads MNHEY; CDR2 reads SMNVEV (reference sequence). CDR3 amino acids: CASSPPAGLAGYTGELFF. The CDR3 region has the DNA TGTGCCAGCAGTCCCCCCGCCGGACTAGCGGGGTACACCGGGGAGCTGTTTTTT.

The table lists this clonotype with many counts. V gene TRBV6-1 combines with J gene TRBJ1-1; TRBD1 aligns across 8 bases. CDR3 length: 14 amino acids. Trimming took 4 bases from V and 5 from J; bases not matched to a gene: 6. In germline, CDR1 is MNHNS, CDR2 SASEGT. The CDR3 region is CASSADRAYTEAFF. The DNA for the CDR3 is TGTGCCAGCAGTGCGGACAGGGCCTATACTGAAGCTTTCTTT.

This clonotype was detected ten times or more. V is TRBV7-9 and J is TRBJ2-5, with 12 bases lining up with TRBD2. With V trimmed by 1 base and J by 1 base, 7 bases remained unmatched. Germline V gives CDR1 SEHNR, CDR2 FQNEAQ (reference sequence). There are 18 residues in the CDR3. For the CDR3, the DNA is TGTGCCAGCAGCTTAGACGGGACTAGCGGGCTTATCCAAGAGACCCAGTACTTC. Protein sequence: CASSLDGTSGLIQETQYF.

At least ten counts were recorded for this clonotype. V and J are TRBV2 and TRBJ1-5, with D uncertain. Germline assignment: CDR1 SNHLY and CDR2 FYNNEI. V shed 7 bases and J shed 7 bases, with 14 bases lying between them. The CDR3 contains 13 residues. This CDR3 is CASMNTHGQPQHF. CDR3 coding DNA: TGTGCCAGCATGAACACGCATGGCCAGCCCCAGCATTTT. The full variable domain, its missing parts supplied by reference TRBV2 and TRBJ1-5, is EPEVTQTPSHQVTQMGQEVILRCVPISNHLYFYWYRQILGQKVEFLVSFYNNEISEKSEIFDDQFSVERPDGSNFTLKIRSTKLEDSAMYFCASMNTHGQPQHFGDGTRLSIL.

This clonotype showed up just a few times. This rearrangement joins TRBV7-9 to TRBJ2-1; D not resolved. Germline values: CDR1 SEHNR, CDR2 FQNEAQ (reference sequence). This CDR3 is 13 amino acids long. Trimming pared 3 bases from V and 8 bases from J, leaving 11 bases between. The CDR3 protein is CASSFISGHEQFF. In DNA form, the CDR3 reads TGTGCCAGCAGCTTTATTTCAGGTCATGAGCAGTTCTTC.

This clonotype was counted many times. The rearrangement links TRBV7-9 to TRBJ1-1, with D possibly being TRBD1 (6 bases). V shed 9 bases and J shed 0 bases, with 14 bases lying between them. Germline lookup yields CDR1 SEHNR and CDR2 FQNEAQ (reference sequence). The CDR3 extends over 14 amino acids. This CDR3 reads CASRGVQVNTEAFF. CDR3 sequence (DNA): TGTGCCAGTAGGGGGGTACAAGTGAACACTGAAGCTTTCTTT.

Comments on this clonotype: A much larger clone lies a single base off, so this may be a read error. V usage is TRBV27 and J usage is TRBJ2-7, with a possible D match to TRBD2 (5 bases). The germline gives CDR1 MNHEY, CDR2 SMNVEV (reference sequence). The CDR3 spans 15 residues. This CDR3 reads CAISPTPSGNYEQYF. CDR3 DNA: TGTGCCATCAGTCCAACCCCGAGCGGCAACTACGAGCAGTACTTC.

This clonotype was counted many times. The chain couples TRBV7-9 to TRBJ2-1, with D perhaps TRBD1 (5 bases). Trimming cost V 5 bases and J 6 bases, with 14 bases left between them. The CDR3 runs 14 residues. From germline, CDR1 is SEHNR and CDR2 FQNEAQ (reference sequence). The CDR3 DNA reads TGTGCCAGCAGCGGGGCCCGGATGGGCAATGAGCAGTTCTTC. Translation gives CASSGARMGNEQFF.

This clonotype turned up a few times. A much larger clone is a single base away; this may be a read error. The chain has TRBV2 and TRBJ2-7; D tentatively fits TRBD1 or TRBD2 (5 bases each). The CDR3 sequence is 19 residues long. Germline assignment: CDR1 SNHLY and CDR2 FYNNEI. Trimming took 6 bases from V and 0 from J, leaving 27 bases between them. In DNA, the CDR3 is TGTGCCAGCAGGAGGATGAGGGACGGGGCATACGTTGACTCCTACGAGCAGTACTTC. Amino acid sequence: CASRRMRDGAYVDSYEQYF. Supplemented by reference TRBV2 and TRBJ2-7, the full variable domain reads EPEVTQTPSHQVTQMGQEVILRCVPISNHLYFYWYRQILGQKVEFLVSFYNNEISEKSEIFDDQFSVERPDGSNFTLKIRSTKLEDSAMYFCASRRMRDGAYVDSYEQYFGPGTRLTVT.

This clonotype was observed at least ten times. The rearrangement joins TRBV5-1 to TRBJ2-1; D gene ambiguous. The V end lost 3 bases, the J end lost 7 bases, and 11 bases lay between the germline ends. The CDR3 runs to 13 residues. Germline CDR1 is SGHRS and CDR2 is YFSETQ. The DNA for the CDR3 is TGCGCCAGCAGCTGGAGATTACGTAATGAGCAGTTCTTC. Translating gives CASSWRLRNEQFF.

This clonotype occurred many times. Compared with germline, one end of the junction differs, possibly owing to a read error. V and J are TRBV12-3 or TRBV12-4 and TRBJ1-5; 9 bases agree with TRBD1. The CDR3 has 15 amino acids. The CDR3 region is CANSSTGGESQPQHF. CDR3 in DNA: TGTGCCAACAGTTCTACAGGGGGCGAATCTCAGCCCCAGCATTTT.

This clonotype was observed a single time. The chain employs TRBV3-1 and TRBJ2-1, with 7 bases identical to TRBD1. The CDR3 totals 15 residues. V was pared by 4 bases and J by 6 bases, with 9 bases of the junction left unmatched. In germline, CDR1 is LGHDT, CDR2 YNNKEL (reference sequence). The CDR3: CASSLIQGSANEQFF. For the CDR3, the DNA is TGTGCCAGCAGCCTTATACAGGGGAGCGCCAATGAGCAGTTCTTC.